The entry below gives a single TCR beta chain sequence along with its context. What it binds is unknown. The PCR made use of 60 Vbeta and 13 Jbeta primers. Clones were sequenced by immunoSEQ multiplex PCR, and TCRdb holds only the in-frame ones, with some missing. The sample has 120,000 to 150,000 clones, roughly three quarters seen once; the top ten hold around 1%. These data are taken from a study of cytomegalovirus exposure and HLA in healthy donors. Overall study findings and caveats: The authors reported that TCR beta sequences could predict HLA-A and HLA-B alleles. These predictions were accurate for most subjects in the first cohort. The authors enumerated some 170 TCR beta chains as linked to cytomegalovirus. Later on, an analysis tied approximately 17,000 TCR beta sequences to HLA alleles at 0.05 false discovery rate.

Material for sequencing was PBMCs. The TCR originated in a man aged 18 to 30 in good health and CMV-seronegative.

CDR3 loop: CASSYWDRGSYEQYF. The CDR3 coding sequence is TGTGCCAGCAGTTACTGGGACAGGGGATCCTACGAGCAGTACTTC. V usage is TRBV6-5 and J usage is TRBJ2-7, with 10 bases aligning to TRBD1. V lost 1 base to trimming and J lost 1 base; unmatched junction nucleotides: 1. This CDR3 is 15 amino acids long. Germline values: CDR1 MNHEY, CDR2 SVGAGI.